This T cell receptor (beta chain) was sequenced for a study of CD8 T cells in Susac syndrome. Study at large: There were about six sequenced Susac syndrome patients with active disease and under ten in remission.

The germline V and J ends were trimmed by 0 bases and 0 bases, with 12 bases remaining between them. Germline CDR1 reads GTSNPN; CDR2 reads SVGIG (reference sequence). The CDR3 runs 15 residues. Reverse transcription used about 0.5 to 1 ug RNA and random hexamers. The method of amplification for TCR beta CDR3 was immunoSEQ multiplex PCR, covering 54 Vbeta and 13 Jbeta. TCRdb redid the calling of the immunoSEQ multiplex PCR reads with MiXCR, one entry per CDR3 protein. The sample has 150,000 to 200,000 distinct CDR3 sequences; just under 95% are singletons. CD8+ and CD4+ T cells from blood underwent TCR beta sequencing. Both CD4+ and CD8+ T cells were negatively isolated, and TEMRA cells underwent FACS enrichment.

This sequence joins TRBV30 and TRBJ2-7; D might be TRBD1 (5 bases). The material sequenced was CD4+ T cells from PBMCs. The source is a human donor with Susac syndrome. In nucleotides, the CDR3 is TGTGCCTGGAGTGTTGGACATACCCTCTCCTACGAGCAGTACTTC. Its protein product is CAWSVGHTLSYEQYF.